The 11 T cell receptor beta chains presented below share a single source sample, sequenced in a study of blood T cell repertoires in COVID-19. Measured with immunoSEQ multiplex PCR; TCRdb has only the in-frame clones, and not every one. The repertoire has tens of thousands of clones, approximately 86% of them found once; the top ten carry less than 7%. The sample was peripheral blood. The receptor set was obtained from a woman aged 45 to 65 with acute or convalescent COVID-19.

The chain is built from TRBV7-6 and TRBJ1-1, with 7 bases that match TRBD1. This CDR3 spans 14 amino acids. V lost 4 bases to trimming and J lost 1 base; unmatched junction nucleotides: 3. Germline CDR1 is SGHVS and CDR2 is FNYEAQ. The CDR3: CASSWGQTNTEAFF. The CDR3 nucleotides read TGTGCCAGCAGCTGGGGACAGACGAACACTGAAGCTTTCTTT.

The chain employs TRBV19 and TRBJ1-5, with 7 bases matching TRBD1. V shed 5 bases, J shed 6 bases, and the junction held 7 bases outside the gene matches. The CDR3 length is 14 residues. Germline V gene lookup returns CDR1 LNHDA and CDR2 SQIVND (reference sequence). In DNA, the CDR3 is TGTGCCAGTAGTGTAACAGGGGCCGGTCAGCCCCAGCATTTT. It is translated as CASSVTGAGQPQHF.

This clone has only a few counts. Other DNA sequences of this sample code for an identical CDR3. The chain uses TRBV9 and TRBJ1-1; the D gene is possibly TRBD1 (6 bases). Germline-derived CDR1 and CDR2 are SGDLS and YYNGEE. V was trimmed by 3 bases and J by 3 bases, leaving 9 bases between them. CDR3 length equals 13 residues. DNA of the CDR3: TGTGCCAGCAGCGCACAGGGAGACACTGAAGCTTTCTTT. It codes for CASSAQGDTEAFF. Supplemented by reference TRBV9 and TRBJ1-1, the full variable domain reads DSGVTQTPKHLITATGQRVTLRCSPRSGDLSVYWYQQSLDQGLQFLIQYYNGEERAKGNILERFSAQQFPDLHSELNLSSLELGDSALYFCASSAQGDTEAFFGQGTRLTVV.

This rearrangement joins TRBV2 to TRBJ2-7; tentatively, D is TRBD1 (5 bases). V shed 6 bases and J shed 4 bases, with 16 bases lying between them. Germline V gene sequence: CDR1 SNHLY, CDR2 FYNNEI. The CDR3 loop spans 14 amino acids. CDR3 DNA: TGTGCCAGCAGAGGCCAGGGCTCTCGTTACGAGCAGTACTTC. It is translated as CASRGQGSRYEQYF. The full variable domain, with the rest looked up from reference TRBV2 and TRBJ2-7, is EPEVTQTPSHQVTQMGQEVILRCVPISNHLYFYWYRQILGQKVEFLVSFYNNEISEKSEIFDDQFSVERPDGSNFTLKIRSTKLEDSAMYFCASRGQGSRYEQYFGPGTRLTVT.

This chain connects TRBV7-9 to TRBJ1-5; D unresolved. Germline-derived CDR1 and CDR2 are SEHNR and FQNEAQ (reference sequence). V was pared by 7 bases and J by 6 bases, with 10 bases between. The CDR3 is 12 amino acids. The CDR3 protein is CASNLVGQPQHF. The CDR3 nucleotides are TGTGCCAGCAACCTCGTCGGTCAGCCCCAGCATTTT.

The chain couples TRBV29-1 to TRBJ2-1; 13 positions match TRBD2. There are 16 residues in the CDR3. V lost 4 bases, J lost 10 bases, and 13 bases stayed unmatched. Germline assignment: CDR1 SQVTM and CDR2 ANQGSEA. This CDR3 reads CSVGGLAGPLDGEQFF. CDR3 nucleotides: TGCAGCGTTGGGGGACTAGCGGGGCCCCTTGATGGGGAGCAGTTCTTC.

The V gene is TRBV7-2, the J gene TRBJ2-1; D perhaps matches TRBD1 (6 bases). The CDR3 loop spans 15 amino acids. The germline V gene encodes CDR1 SGHTA and CDR2 FQGNSA. V lost 5 bases and J 8 bases, leaving 19 bases between the germline ends. The CDR3 DNA reads as TGTGCCAGCAGCCCTAGAGGGCGGTCAGGGGATGAGCAGTTCTTC. Amino acids: CASSPRGRSGDEQFF.

This chain links TRBV5-5 with TRBJ2-5; perhaps TRBD1 as D (6 bases). The CDR3 is made up of 15 amino acids. Germline V gene data show CDR1 as SGHKS and CDR2 as YYEKEE (reference sequence). V was trimmed by 4 bases and J by 2 bases, leaving 15 bases between them. The CDR3 spells CASSIRDTDQETQYF. The DNA for the CDR3 is TGTGCCAGCAGCATACGGGACACGGATCAAGAGACCCAGTACTTC.

The V and J genes are TRBV19 and TRBJ1-1; 7 bases align to TRBD1. CDR3 size: 15 residues. Trimming cost V 2 bases and J 4 bases; bases outside gene matches: 7. Looked up from germline, CDR1 is LNHDA and CDR2 is SQIVND (reference sequence). The CDR3 protein is CASSIMAGGTTEAFF. The CDR3 region has the DNA TGTGCCAGTAGTATAATGGCAGGGGGGACCACTGAAGCTTTCTTT.

This clone has just one count. The rearrangement links TRBV9 to TRBJ2-5; D ambiguous. CDR1 is SGDLS and CDR2 is YYNGEE in the germline V gene. V was clipped by 3 bases and J by 3 bases, with 9 bases between them. This CDR3 comprises 13 residues. CDR3 residues: CASSADGEETQYF. The CDR3 DNA follows: TGTGCCAGCAGCGCGGATGGAGAAGAGACCCAGTACTTC.

The chain couples TRBV5-4 to TRBJ1-2; 10 bases are a match to TRBD1. Looked up from germline, CDR1 is SGHNT and CDR2 is YYREEE (reference sequence). J was trimmed by 8 bases and V by 4 bases; bases with no gene match: 5. This CDR3 region has 13 residues. CDR3 coding DNA: TGTGCCAGCAGCCGGGACAGGGGCGGCGGCTACACCTTC. This gives the protein CASSRDRGGGYTF.